The 20 T cell receptor beta chains listed next were all sequenced from one sample in a study of blood T cells in healthy people across ages. A sample-barcoded 5' primer and a J-beta primer mix were used in a second PCR of roughly 6 to 12 cycles. One entry per CDR3 protein results from TCRdb running MiXCR on the 5' RACE reads. There are about 720,000 distinct CDR3 sequences in the sample; around 25% occur only once, and roughly 3.5% lies in the top ten. This sample was shared with a second study, whose subject was T cells of mothers and their children.

Specimen: blood. These receptors came from a boy between 5 and 17 years old in good health.

This clonotype was seen a few times. For the CDR3, the DNA is TGTCCCGGGGCCAAAAACATTCAGTACTTC. Translated, it gives CPGAKNIQYF. V is TRBV7-6 and J is TRBJ2-4; no firm D call. This CDR3 region has 10 residues. CDR1 and CDR2 from the germline V gene are SGHVS and FNYEAQ.

The table lists this clonotype with a few counts. The CDR3 region is CASSYSGSPGGETQYF. In DNA, the CDR3 is TGTGCCAGCAGTTATTCAGGCTCACCCGGCGGGGAGACCCAGTACTTC. This chain links TRBV6-6 with TRBJ2-5; possibly TRBD2 for D (5 bases). This CDR3 contains 16 residues. Per germline, CDR1 MNHNY and CDR2 SVGAGI (reference sequence). The V gene lost 3 bases and the J gene lost 5 bases, with 19 bases spanning the gap.

V gene TRBV12-3 or TRBV12-4 combines with J gene TRBJ2-3, with a weak D call TRBD2 (5 bases). This CDR3 has 13 amino acids. Trimming removed 6 bases from V and 8 bases from J, with 15 bases in between. The CDR3 bases are TGTGCCAGCAGCCTAAGGACTTCTGGTACGCAGTATTTT. Translated: CASSLRTSGTQYF.

This clonotype was observed a few times. The rearrangement uses TRBV20-1 and TRBJ1-5, with 7 bases aligning to TRBD1. V lost 4 bases and J lost 0; bases outside the gene matches: 6. The CDR3 contains 15 residues. The germline V gene has CDR1 DFQATT and CDR2 SNEGSKA (reference sequence). The CDR3 region has the DNA TGCAGTGCTACTTTCGGGACAGCTAGCAATCAGCCCCAGCATTTT. This codes for CSATFGTASNQPQHF.

This clonotype showed up just a few times. V usage is TRBV11-2 and J usage is TRBJ1-4; D may be TRBD1 (5 bases). From germline, CDR1 is SGHAT and CDR2 FQNNGV. The ends were cut back, 5 bases at V and 8 bases at J, with 15 bases in the middle. The CDR3 runs 14 residues. DNA of the CDR3: TGTGCCAGCAGCGCGTACGGGGGGGGAGAAAAACTGTTTTTT. This sequence encodes CASSAYGGGEKLFF.

This clonotype was seen many times. The V call is TRBV3-1, the J call TRBJ2-2; 10 nucleotides match TRBD1. Per the germline V gene, CDR1 is LGHDT and CDR2 is YNNKEL (reference sequence). Trimming cost V 6 bases and J 6 bases; bases outside gene matches: 7. The CDR3 extends over 15 amino acids. Here the CDR3 reads CASSRQDRGAGELFF. The CDR3 DNA sequence: TGTGCCAGCAGTCGGCAGGACAGGGGGGCCGGGGAGCTGTTTTTT. Drawing the rest from reference TRBV3-1 and TRBJ2-2, the complete variable domain is DTAVSQTPKYLVTQMGNDKSIKCEQNLGHDTMYWYKQDSKKFLKIMFSYNNKELIINETVPNRFSPKSPDKAHLNLHINSLELGDSAVYFCASSRQDRGAGELFFGEGSRLTVL.

This clonotype has a single count. V gene TRBV7-2 combines with J gene TRBJ1-5; no definite D call. The V end was cut by 2 bases, the J end by 6 bases, with 8 bases between. CDR3 length equals 13 residues. Germline-derived CDR1 and CDR2 are SGHTA and FQGNSA. The chain's CDR3 is CASSLRVSQPQHF. The CDR3 DNA follows: TGTGCCAGCAGCTTAAGGGTGAGTCAGCCCCAGCATTTT.

The chain links TRBV7-2 to TRBJ1-6; D may be TRBD1 (5 bases). The CDR3 spans 14 residues. V was trimmed by 5 bases and J by 9 bases, leaving 14 bases between them. CDR1 and CDR2 (germline): SGHTA, FQGNSA. The CDR3 DNA sequence: TGTGCCAGCAGCCGAGGGGACTCAGCTTCACCCCTCCACTTT. Residues: CASSRGDSASPLHF. Based on the CDR3 plus reference TRBV7-2 and TRBJ1-6, the full variable domain is GAGVSQSPSNKVTEKGKDVELRCDPISGHTALYWYRQSLGQGLEFLIYFQGNSAPDKSGLPSDRFSAERTGGSVSTLTIQRTQQEDSAVYLCASSRGDSASPLHFGNGTRLTVT.

This rearrangement joins TRBV18 to TRBJ1-6, with TRBD1 matching 7 bases. V lost 3 bases, J lost 7 bases, and 0 bases stayed unmatched. CDR1 and CDR2 (germline): KGHSH, LQKENI. This CDR3 comprises 13 residues. CDR3: CASSPGQNSPLHF. DNA for the CDR3: TGTGCCAGCTCACCGGGACAGAATTCACCCCTCCACTTT.

The chain combines TRBV12-3 or TRBV12-4 with TRBJ1-2, with D tentatively TRBD1 (5 bases). V lost 3 bases and J lost 6, with 11 bases in between. This CDR3 is built from 13 residues. In DNA, the CDR3 is TGTGCCAGCAGTTTGGGCAGGGTAGATGGCTACACCTTC. This codes for CASSLGRVDGYTF.

This clonotype was observed a few times. The CDR3 DNA follows: TGTGCCAGCAGTGCTCAGGTGAAGGGGGGAGCTTTCTTT. As protein: CASSAQVKGGAFF. The genes are TRBV28 and TRBJ1-1; weak D call: TRBD1 (6 bases). The CDR3 spans 13 residues. Trimming pared 5 bases from V and 10 bases from J, leaving 17 bases between. CDR1 is MDHEN and CDR2 is SYDVKM in the germline V gene.

This clonotype occurred a few times. V is TRBV29-1 and J is TRBJ1-2, with 7 bases matching TRBD1. Germline CDR1 is SQVTM and CDR2 is ANQGSEA. The CDR3 consists of 13 residues. Trimming removed 6 bases from V and 7 bases from J; junction bases left unmatched: 11. CDR3 nucleotide sequence: TGCAGCGTCGAGGGGGCCGCTGACCTTGGCTACACCTTC. Residues: CSVEGAADLGYTF. The full variable domain, rest sourced from reference TRBV29-1 and TRBJ1-2, is SAVISQKPSRDICQRGTSLTIQCQVDSQVTMMFWYRQQPGQSLTLIATANQGSEATYESGFVIDKFPISRPNLTFSTLTVSNMSPEDSSIYLCSVEGAADLGYTFGSGTRLTVV.

V and J are TRBV4-3 and TRBJ2-1; D perhaps matches TRBD2 (5 bases). Germline-derived CDR1 and CDR2 are LGHNA and YSLEER. There are 17 residues in the CDR3. V lost 0 bases and J 0 bases, leaving 12 bases between the germline ends. The CDR3 DNA follows: TGCGCCAGCAGCCAAGATGCGGTGGGGAGCTCCTACAATGAGCAGTTCTTC. Its translation is CASSQDAVGSSYNEQFF.

A few counts support this clonotype. This chain links TRBV21-1 with TRBJ2-7; the table's D call, TRBD2, was not checked against the DNA. TRBV21-1 is marked as a pseudogene. This CDR3 has 12 residues. The CDR3 here is CASTKGDWEQYF. The CDR3 coding sequence is TGTGCCAGCACAAAAGGGGACTGGGAGCAGTACTTC.

In this sample, this clonotype turned up a few times. This sequence joins TRBV6-5 and TRBJ1-2; D call uncertain. The V end was cut by 6 bases, the J end by 8 bases, with 16 bases between. The germline V gene has CDR1 MNHEY and CDR2 SVGAGI. The CDR3 loop spans 13 amino acids. This CDR3 is CASSPPGHDGYTF. The CDR3 DNA reads as TGTGCCAGCAGCCCCCCCGGGCACGACGGCTACACCTTC.

The sample holds a few counts of this clonotype. The J gene is TRBJ2-4, the V gene TRBV7-2, with a weak D call TRBD1 (6 bases). From germline, CDR1 is SGHTA and CDR2 FQGNSA. The CDR3 contains 15 residues. The V end was cut by 5 bases, the J end by 4 bases, with 15 bases between. This CDR3 reads CASSPNQGSKNIQYF. In DNA form, the CDR3 reads TGTGCCAGCAGCCCGAACCAGGGGTCGAAAAACATTCAGTACTTC. Filled out from reference TRBV7-2 and TRBJ2-4, the complete variable domain reads GAGVSQSPSNKVTEKGKDVELRCDPISGHTALYWYRQSLGQGLEFLIYFQGNSAPDKSGLPSDRFSAERTGGSVSTLTIQRTQQEDSAVYLCASSPNQGSKNIQYFGAGTRLSVL.

The chain has TRBV4-2 and TRBJ1-2; 9 bases match TRBD1. The CDR3 length is 16 residues. Unmatched junction bases numbered 15, after V lost 5 bases and J lost 8 bases. Germline-derived CDR1 and CDR2 are LGHNA and YNFKEQ. CDR3: CASSIRDRASPEGYTF. CDR3 bases: TGTGCCAGCAGCATCCGGGACAGGGCCTCCCCGGAAGGCTACACCTTC.

The J gene is TRBJ2-1, the V gene TRBV14; D call uncertain. Germline loops: CDR1 SGHDN, CDR2 FVKESK. Trimming stripped 1 base from V and 3 bases from J, with 4 bases between. The CDR3 extends over 13 amino acids. The CDR3 DNA reads TGTGCCAGCAGCCAAGTACACTACAATGAGCAGTTCTTC. Its translation is CASSQVHYNEQFF.

This clonotype was counted between two and nine times. V gene TRBV12-3 or TRBV12-4 combines with J gene TRBJ2-3, with D unclear. The CDR3 sequence is 12 residues long. Deletions cut 6 bases from V and 3 bases from J, with 7 bases between. The DNA for the CDR3 is TGTGCCAGCAGAACCCCAACAGATACGCAGTATTTT. Translating it yields CASRTPTDTQYF.

This clonotype was recorded at least ten times. The chain combines TRBV6-6 with TRBJ2-5; D might be TRBD1 (6 bases). This CDR3 is 13 amino acids long. V was shortened by 7 bases and J by 4 bases, with 13 bases between the two germline ends. Germline CDR1 MNHNY, CDR2 SVGAGI (reference sequence). The CDR3 here is CASTRDIRETQYF. The CDR3 nucleotides read TGTGCCAGCACCCGGGACATTCGAGAGACCCAGTACTTC.